This TCR beta chain was recovered during a study of blood T cell repertoires in COVID-19. Whole-study context: Acute and convalescent COVID-19 specimens originated in the United States, Italy and Spain. PBMCs, B-cell-depleted T cells, or T cells provided the cDNA or gDNA that made up the material.

The CDR3 covers 15 residues. CDR1 SGDLS and CDR2 YYNGEE come from the germline V gene. J gave up 4 bases and V 0 bases, and 3 bases lay outside the gene matches. Per the study methods: Nucleated cell counts were estimated from reference gene primer amplification. Generated by immunoSEQ multiplex PCR, the TCRdb table keeps only in-frame clones and is missing some. V, J and clone size reflect that table, while D and trimming were determined from the DNA. The sample lists 90,000 to 110,000 clones; over 65% were seen once. As for this clone: A much larger clone sits a single nucleotide away, making a read error possible. This sample also contains other DNA sequences that code for the same CDR3.

The source material was peripheral blood. The source of this sequence is an older woman with acute or convalescent COVID-19. The chain employs TRBV9 and TRBJ2-5, with 10 bases fitting TRBD2. The CDR3 nucleotides read TGTGCCAGCAGCGTAGACAGCGGGAGGGGAGAGACCCAGTACTTC. As protein: CASSVDSGRGETQYF. The complete variable domain, with remaining parts taken from reference TRBV9 and TRBJ2-5, reads DSGVTQTPKHLITATGQRVTLRCSPRSGDLSVYWYQQSLDQGLQFLIQYYNGEERAKGNILERFSAQQFPDLHSELNLSSLELGDSALYFCASSVDSGRGETQYFGPGTRLLVL.